The 31 T cell receptor beta chains presented below share a single source sample, sequenced in a study of shared clonotypes between healthy human individuals. The method was immunoSEQ multiplex PCR; TCRdb's version includes in-frame clones alone and lacks a portion of them. The repertoire holds about 2.3 million clones, with 85% to 95% as singletons. Material: naive CD4+ T cells from PBMCs. Documented subset: CD45RA+ positively selected. These receptors were obtained from a man aged 18-30 years in good health. Some clones in this sample may be carry-over from other donors' samples.

The chain uses TRBV12-5 and TRBJ2-7; TRBD1 matches 7 bases. Germline values: CDR1 LGHNT, CDR2 FRNRAP. The CDR3 loop spans 13 amino acids. V was clipped by 1 base and J by 7 bases; unmatched bases: 4. CDR3 amino acids: CASGLERGREQYF. The CDR3 nucleotides read TGTGCTAGTGGTTTGGAAAGGGGGCGAGAGCAGTACTTC.

J is TRBJ2-7 and V is TRBV4-3; either TRBD1 or TRBD2 may fit D (5 bases each). The germline V and J ends were trimmed by 0 bases and 3 bases, with 18 bases remaining between them. The CDR3 extends over 17 amino acids. Germline CDR1 LGHNA, CDR2 YSLEER. This chain's CDR3 is CASSQDYIGTEFYEQYF. In DNA form, the CDR3 reads TGCGCCAGCAGCCAAGATTATATCGGGACCGAATTCTACGAGCAGTACTTC.

As concerns this clone: This same CDR3 is encoded by further DNA sequences in the sample. V usage is TRBV7-9 and J usage is TRBJ1-5, with unresolved D. This CDR3 has 13 residues. Deletions cut 1 base from V and 7 bases from J, with 8 bases between. Germline V CDR1 and CDR2: SEHNR, FQNEAQ (reference sequence). This CDR3 reads CASSLGLGQPQHF. DNA of the CDR3: TGTGCCAGCAGCTTAGGTTTAGGGCAGCCCCAGCATTTT.

On this clone itself: At the DNA level, this CDR3 is encoded by other sequences in the same sample as well. The chain is built from TRBV9 and TRBJ2-1; D gene ambiguous. This CDR3 is 14 amino acids long. V was shortened by 3 bases and J by 0 bases, with 7 bases between the two germline ends. Germline assignment: CDR1 SGDLS and CDR2 YYNGEE. The CDR3 nucleotides are TGTGCCAGCAGCGCCGGCGGCTCCTACAATGAGCAGTTCTTC. This sequence encodes CASSAGGSYNEQFF. Full variable domain (missing parts from reference TRBV9 and TRBJ2-1): DSGVTQTPKHLITATGQRVTLRCSPRSGDLSVYWYQQSLDQGLQFLIQYYNGEERAKGNILERFSAQQFPDLHSELNLSSLELGDSALYFCASSAGGSYNEQFFGPGTRLTVL.

This chain connects TRBV11-1 to TRBJ2-5; TRBD1 agrees at 8 bases. Germline V lookup: CDR1 SGHAT, CDR2 FQDESV (reference sequence). The J segment lost 4 bases and the V segment lost 1 base, leaving 5 bases of the junction unmatched. This CDR3 comprises 15 residues. The CDR3 protein is CASSLGQGAGETQYF. CDR3 sequence (DNA): TGTGCCAGCAGCTTAGGCCAGGGGGCAGGAGAGACCCAGTACTTC.

The J gene is TRBJ1-4, the V gene TRBV7-2, with a weak D call TRBD1 (6 bases). The CDR3 is 15 residues long. V lost 3 bases, J lost 4 bases, and 12 bases lay in between. Germline-derived CDR1 and CDR2 are SGHTA and FQGNSA. CDR3 DNA: TGTGCCAGCAGCTTTAGGGGGGCCGGTAATGAAAAACTGTTTTTT. Its protein product is CASSFRGAGNEKLFF.

This rearrangement joins TRBV19 to TRBJ2-7, with 7 nucleotides matching TRBD1. The germline V gene encodes CDR1 LNHDA and CDR2 SQIVND (reference sequence). Trimming cost V 5 bases and J 2 bases; bases outside gene matches: 6. The CDR3 totals 14 residues. CDR3 DNA: TGTGCCAGTAGTCAAGGGGGCTTAACCTACGAGCAGTACTTC. It is translated as CASSQGGLTYEQYF.

The chain has TRBV6-1 and TRBJ2-2; D gene uncertain. Germline loops: CDR1 MNHNS, CDR2 SASEGT. The CDR3 spans 12 residues. V lost 11 bases, J lost 4 bases, and 11 bases lay in between. The CDR3 reads CAVNHGTGELFF. The CDR3 coding sequence is TGTGCCGTAAACCACGGCACCGGGGAGCTGTTTTTT.

The gene calls are TRBV30 and TRBJ2-3, with D possibly matching TRBD2 (6 bases). Trimming took off 1 base at V and 0 bases at J, with 8 bases between the two ends. This CDR3 is 14 amino acids long. In germline, CDR1 is GTSNPN, CDR2 SVGIG (reference sequence). The CDR3 reads CAWSGRGSTDTQYF. CDR3 bases: TGTGCCTGGAGTGGGCGGGGTAGCACAGATACGCAGTATTTT.

This chain uses TRBV7-7 with TRBJ2-1, with 12 bases identical to TRBD2. Trimming cost V 6 bases and J 4 bases; bases outside gene matches: 7. The germline CDR1 and CDR2 sequences are SSHAT and FNYEAQ (reference sequence). The CDR3 has 16 residues. CDR3 nucleotides: TGTGCCAGCAGTTCCGGACTAGCGGGACGTTACAATGAGCAGTTCTTC. It codes for CASSSGLAGRYNEQFF. Supplemented by reference TRBV7-7 and TRBJ2-1, the full variable domain reads GAGVSQSPRYKVTKRGQDVTLRCDPISSHATLYWYQQALGQGPEFLTYFNYEAQPDKSGLPSDRFSAERPEGSISTLTIQRTEQRDSAMYRCASSSGLAGRYNEQFFGPGTRLTVL.

This rearrangement joins TRBV2 to TRBJ2-1, with 9 bases fitting TRBD2. The CDR3 is 15 amino acids. Trimming cost V 6 bases and J 8 bases; bases outside gene matches: 11. CDR1 is SNHLY and CDR2 is FYNNEI in the germline V gene. The DNA of the CDR3 is TGTGCCAGCAGCCTTAGCGGGGGCCTTTTTGATGAGCAGTTCTTC. It encodes CASSLSGGLFDEQFF. The full variable domain, rest sourced from reference TRBV2 and TRBJ2-1, is EPEVTQTPSHQVTQMGQEVILRCVPISNHLYFYWYRQILGQKVEFLVSFYNNEISEKSEIFDDQFSVERPDGSNFTLKIRSTKLEDSAMYFCASSLSGGLFDEQFFGPGTRLTVL.

The chain has TRBV5-6 and TRBJ2-5; D might be TRBD2 (6 bases). Trimming pared 4 bases from V and 2 bases from J, leaving 12 bases between. The CDR3 has 14 amino acids. Germline CDR1 SGHDT, CDR2 YYEEEE. In DNA, the CDR3 is TGTGCCAGCAGCCCGAGACTAGGACAAGAGACCCAGTACTTC. Its translation is CASSPRLGQETQYF.

The chain is built from TRBV5-5 and TRBJ2-1; D might be TRBD2 (6 bases). The V gene lost 5 bases and the J gene lost 5 bases, with 11 bases spanning the gap. The germline gives CDR1 SGHKS, CDR2 YYEKEE (reference sequence). The CDR3 spans 13 residues. The CDR3 DNA sequence: TGTGCCAGCAGAAGCGGGCCGAACAATGAGCAGTTCTTC. This codes for CASRSGPNNEQFF. The complete variable domain, with remaining parts taken from reference TRBV5-5 and TRBJ2-1, reads DAGVTQSPTHLIKTRGQQVTLRCSPISGHKSVSWYQQVLGQGPQFIFQYYEKEERGRGNFPDRFSARQFPNYSSELNVNALLLGDSALYLCASRSGPNNEQFFGPGTRLTVL.

The chain combines TRBV28 with TRBJ2-6; D unresolved. With 5 bases removed from V and 0 bases from J, the gap between germline ends came to 5 bases. Per the germline V gene, CDR1 is MDHEN and CDR2 is SYDVKM. This CDR3 region has 14 residues. The CDR3 DNA follows: TGTGCCAGCAGTACCGACTCTGGGGCCAACGTCCTGACTTTC. Residues: CASSTDSGANVLTF.

This chain uses TRBV5-4 with TRBJ2-1; TRBD2 might be the D (5 bases). Germline-derived CDR1 and CDR2 are SGHNT and YYREEE (reference sequence). Between the trimmed V and J ends, which lost 1 base and 0 bases, there was a span of 11 bases. The CDR3 is 16 amino acids. The CDR3 region has the DNA TGTGCCAGCAGCTTGCATCCGGGGATCTCCTACAATGAGCAGTTCTTC. It encodes CASSLHPGISYNEQFF.

The V gene is TRBV7-2, the J gene TRBJ2-2, with no clear D. Trimming removed 0 bases from V and 5 bases from J, with 10 bases in between. The germline CDR1 and CDR2 sequences are SGHTA and FQGNSA. This CDR3 is built from 15 residues. This CDR3 is CASSLARALTGELFF. DNA of the CDR3: TGTGCCAGCAGCTTAGCGCGTGCCCTTACCGGGGAGCTGTTTTTT. Based on the CDR3 plus reference TRBV7-2 and TRBJ2-2, the full variable domain is GAGVSQSPSNKVTEKGKDVELRCDPISGHTALYWYRQSLGQGLEFLIYFQGNSAPDKSGLPSDRFSAERTGGSVSTLTIQRTQQEDSAVYLCASSLARALTGELFFGEGSRLTVL.

The chain combines TRBV5-8 with TRBJ2-2, with TRBD1 identical over 9 bases. This CDR3 region has 17 residues. Unmatched junction bases numbered 7, after V lost 4 bases and J lost 0 bases. Germline values: CDR1 SGHTS, CDR2 YDEGEE. The CDR3 spells CASSRHRGLSNTGELFF. In DNA form, the CDR3 reads TGTGCCAGCAGCCGCCACAGGGGGCTCTCGAACACCGGGGAGCTGTTTTTT. Combining the CDR3 with reference TRBV5-8 and TRBJ2-2 gives the whole variable domain EAGVTQSPTHLIKTRGQQATLRCSPISGHTSVYWYQQALGLGLQFLLWYDEGEERNRGNFPPRFSGRQFPNYSSELNVNALELEDSALYLCASSRHRGLSNTGELFFGEGSRLTVL.

This clone occurred a few times. The chain links TRBV30 to TRBJ1-4; D gene unclear. V lost 0 bases to trimming and J lost 4 bases, with 12 bases between them. CDR3 size: 15 residues. Germline CDR1 GTSNPN, CDR2 SVGIG (reference sequence). CDR3 in DNA: TGTGCCTGGAGTGTCCCCGGCGGGATTAATGAAAAACTGTTTTTT. This gives the protein CAWSVPGGINEKLFF.

The genes are TRBV4-1 and TRBJ2-7, with 11 bases lining up with TRBD2. V lost 4 bases to trimming and J lost 2 bases; unmatched junction nucleotides: 4. CDR1 is MGHRA, CDR2 YSYEKL, per germline. The CDR3 spans 15 residues. This CDR3 is CASSRIAGGPYEQYF. The CDR3 nucleotides read TGCGCCAGCAGCCGAATAGCGGGAGGGCCCTACGAGCAGTACTTC.

On this clone: A much larger clone is a single base away; this may be a read error. The CDR3 bases are TGTGCCAGCAGCTCAACTTACGAGCAGTACTTC. Protein product: CASSSTYEQYF. The V call is TRBV6-1, the J call TRBJ2-7; no clear D. Germline V gene sequence: CDR1 MNHNS, CDR2 SASEGT. V was pared by 6 bases and J by 4 bases, with 7 bases between. This CDR3 region has 11 residues.

This sequence joins TRBV15 and TRBJ2-7; 10 nucleotides match TRBD1. This CDR3 region has 15 residues. CDR1 is LNHNV and CDR2 is YYDKDF in the germline V gene (reference sequence). V lost 8 bases and J lost 1; bases outside the gene matches: 8. The CDR3 region is CATARDRGRSYEQYF. DNA for the CDR3: TGTGCCACCGCCCGGGACAGGGGACGGTCCTACGAGCAGTACTTC. Based on the CDR3 plus reference TRBV15 and TRBJ2-7, the full variable domain is DAMVIQNPRYQVTQFGKPVTLSCSQTLNHNVMYWYQQKSSQAPKLLFHYYDKDFNNEADTPDNFQSRRPNTSFCFLDIRSPGLGDTAMYLCATARDRGRSYEQYFGPGTRLTVT.

This chain joins TRBV7-6 and TRBJ2-7; 9 nucleotides agree with TRBD1. The CDR3 consists of 15 residues. The germline gives CDR1 SGHVS, CDR2 FNYEAQ. The junction had 4 bases not matched to a gene; V was cut back by 0 bases and J by 4 bases. The CDR3 spells CASSLAGTGLYEQYF. As DNA, the CDR3 is TGTGCCAGCAGCTTAGCCGGGACAGGGCTATACGAGCAGTACTTC.

This clone was seen just once. This chain uses TRBV27 with TRBJ2-3, with TRBD2 matching over 12 bases. The J segment lost 4 bases and the V segment lost 5 bases, leaving 7 bases of the junction unmatched. This CDR3 is 16 amino acids long. From germline, CDR1 is MNHEY and CDR2 SMNVEV (reference sequence). The CDR3 loop reads CASSPSGRAPPDTQYF. CDR3 sequence (DNA): TGTGCCAGCAGTCCTAGCGGGAGGGCCCCCCCAGATACGCAGTATTTT.

The gene calls are TRBV7-2 and TRBJ2-5, with 13 positions matching TRBD2. The J segment lost 5 bases and the V segment lost 5 bases, leaving 5 bases of the junction unmatched. Germline V gene sequence: CDR1 SGHTA, CDR2 FQGNSA. There are 15 residues in the CDR3. Written as DNA, the CDR3 is TGTGCCAGCAGCGGAAGACTAGCGGGAGGTGAGACCCAGTACTTC. This sequence encodes CASSGRLAGGETQYF.

The CDR3 spells CASSPPNRPEAFF. DNA of the CDR3: TGTGCCAGCTCACCACCGAATCGACCTGAAGCTTTCTTT. The chain recombines TRBV18 with TRBJ1-1; D gene uncertain. The CDR3 length is 13 residues. Trimming shortened V by 0 bases and J by 6 bases, and 8 bases separated the two germline ends. Germline assignment: CDR1 KGHSH and CDR2 LQKENI.

The chain is built from TRBV4-1 and TRBJ2-1; TRBD1 aligns across 12 bases. This CDR3 comprises 15 residues. The junction had 5 bases not matched to a gene; V was cut back by 4 bases and J by 7 bases. CDR1 MGHRA and CDR2 YSYEKL come from the germline V gene. The CDR3, as DNA: TGCGCCAGCAGCCCGGGACAGGGGGCGCAGAATGAGCAGTTCTTC. Its translation: CASSPGQGAQNEQFF.

The genes are TRBV6-5 and TRBJ2-6; D not resolved. V was cut by 7 bases and J by 2 bases, with 12 bases left in between. The CDR3 is 15 amino acids. The germline gives CDR1 MNHEY, CDR2 SVGAGI. In nucleotides, the CDR3 is TGTGCCAGCAACCCGCATGAGGCTGGGGCCAACGTCCTGACTTTC. Its translation: CASNPHEAGANVLTF.

The chain uses TRBV9 and TRBJ2-6, with D possibly TRBD2 on 5 matching bases. The CDR3 is made up of 18 amino acids. V shed 4 bases and J shed 2 bases, with 19 bases lying between them. Germline CDR1 and CDR2: SGDLS and YYNGEE. This CDR3 reads CASSPLRGSSAGANVLTF. The CDR3 DNA reads TGTGCCAGCAGCCCCCTCCGGGGAAGTAGCGCTGGGGCCAACGTCCTGACTTTC. The whole variable domain, remainder taken from reference TRBV9 and TRBJ2-6, is DSGVTQTPKHLITATGQRVTLRCSPRSGDLSVYWYQQSLDQGLQFLIQYYNGEERAKGNILERFSAQQFPDLHSELNLSSLELGDSALYFCASSPLRGSSAGANVLTFGAGSRLTVL.

The chain carries TRBV27 and TRBJ1-1; no firm D call. The CDR3 consists of 10 residues. Trimming took 8 bases from V and 5 from J, leaving 6 bases between them. CDR1 and CDR2 (germline): MNHEY, SMNVEV (reference sequence). The CDR3: CASRETEAFF. CDR3 sequence (DNA): TGTGCCAGCCGTGAGACTGAAGCTTTCTTT.

The chain couples TRBV7-2 to TRBJ2-5; 10 nucleotides agree with TRBD2. This CDR3 has 16 amino acids. Germline assignment: CDR1 SGHTA and CDR2 FQGNSA. V was pared by 1 base and J by 4 bases, with 6 bases of the junction left unmatched. The CDR3 sequence is CASSLDRASGRETQYF. For the CDR3, the DNA is TGTGCCAGCAGCTTAGACCGGGCTAGCGGGAGAGAGACCCAGTACTTC.

This clone was detected only once. This chain links TRBV5-5 with TRBJ2-3; no firm D call. Trimming cost V 0 bases and J 6 bases, with 5 bases left between them. CDR3 length: 12 residues. Germline lookup yields CDR1 SGHKS and CDR2 YYEKEE (reference sequence). The CDR3 loop reads CASSLGRDTQYF. CDR3 bases: TGTGCCAGCAGCTTGGGTAGGGATACGCAGTATTTT.